This T cell receptor beta chain was retrieved from a study of T cells in Graves' hyperthyroidism and ophthalmopathy. Template material for amplifying TCR beta CDR3 regions consisted of RNA transcripts. The HTBI set primed first-round TCR CDR3 RT-PCR. A single record per CDR3 protein comes from TCRdb applying MiXCR to the multiplex PCR reads. This repertoire shows some 570,000 distinct CDR3 sequences, approximately 15% found once; its top ten account for more than 6%. Study outcomes and limitations: Most thyroid clonotypes expanded above 0.001 appeared in blood too.

CDR3 size: 15 residues. V was clipped by 5 bases and J by 2 bases, with 13 bases between them. Germline V CDR1 and CDR2: MNHNS, SASEGT. This clonotype was counted many times. The target antigen is unknown. Clinical symptoms, serum thyroxine and TRAb, thyroid ultrasound and orbital computed tomography together formed the diagnostic basis. 8.5 to 10 ml of fresh peripheral blood supplied the PBMCs. The material sequenced was blood. The chain carries TRBV6-1 and TRBJ2-1; D may be TRBD1 or TRBD2 (6 bases each). This sequence originates from a woman younger than 35 with Graves' ophthalmopathy. CDR3 in amino acids: CASSYKGGTYNEQFF. CDR3 coding DNA: TGTGCCAGCAGTTACAAGGGGGGAACCTACAATGAGCAGTTCTTC.